This T cell receptor beta chain originates from a study of shared clonotypes between healthy human individuals. Overall study context: With ages of 18 to 49, the donors were two women and a few men.

Germline lookup yields CDR1 SGHNT and CDR2 YYREEE (reference sequence). The CDR3 consists of 15 residues. V was clipped by 4 bases and J by 8 bases, with 20 bases between them. The protocol was immunoSEQ multiplex PCR, while the TCRdb copy is restricted to in-frame clones and leaves out a portion. The sample lists some 2.4 million clones, 80% to 95% occurring once. A word on this clone: Its antigen is undetermined.

Donors were healthy HIV-negative adults without recent acute infections or vaccinations. Overall study findings and caveats: Rarefaction demonstrated incomplete sorted-subset sequencing despite large depth. Estimated clonotype richness was generally higher in naive than memory subsets.

The rearrangement joins TRBV5-4 to TRBJ2-3; TRBD1 is a possible D gene (8 bases). The sample was naive CD4+ T cells from PBMCs. The subset is: CD45RA+ positively selected. The clonotype was recovered from a man aged 18 to 35 in good health. Some clones in this sample may be carry-over from other donors' samples. This CDR3 reads CASSPGQGGMGTQYF. CDR3 in DNA: TGTGCCAGCAGCCCTGGACAGGGAGGGATGGGTACGCAGTATTTT.